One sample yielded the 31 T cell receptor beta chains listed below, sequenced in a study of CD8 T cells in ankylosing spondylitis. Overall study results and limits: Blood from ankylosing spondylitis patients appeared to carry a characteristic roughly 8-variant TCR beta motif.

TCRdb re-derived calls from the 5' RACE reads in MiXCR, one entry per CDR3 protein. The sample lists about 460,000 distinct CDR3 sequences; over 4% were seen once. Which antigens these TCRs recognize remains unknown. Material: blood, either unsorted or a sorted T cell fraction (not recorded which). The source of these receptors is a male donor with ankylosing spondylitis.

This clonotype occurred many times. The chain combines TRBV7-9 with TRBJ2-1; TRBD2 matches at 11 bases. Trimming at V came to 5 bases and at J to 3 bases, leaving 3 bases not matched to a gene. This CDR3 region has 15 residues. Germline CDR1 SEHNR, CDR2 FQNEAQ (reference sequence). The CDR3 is CASSHSGRGYNEQFF. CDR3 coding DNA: TGTGCCAGCAGCCATAGCGGGAGGGGCTACAATGAGCAGTTCTTC.

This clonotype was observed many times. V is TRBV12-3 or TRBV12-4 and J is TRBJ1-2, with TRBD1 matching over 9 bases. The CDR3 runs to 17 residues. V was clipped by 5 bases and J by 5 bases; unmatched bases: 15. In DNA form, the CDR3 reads TGTGCCAGCAGTCCCGGGACAGGGTCATACCCCGGATATGGCTACACCTTC. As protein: CASSPGTGSYPGYGYTF.

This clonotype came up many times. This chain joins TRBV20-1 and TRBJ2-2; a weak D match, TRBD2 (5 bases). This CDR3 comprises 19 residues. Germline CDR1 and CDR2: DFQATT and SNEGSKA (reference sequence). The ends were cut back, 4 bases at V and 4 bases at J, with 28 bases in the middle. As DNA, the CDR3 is TGCAGTGCTACCCCGCATTCCTACCAGCGGTGGACGGGCACCGGGGAGCTGTTTTTT. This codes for CSATPHSYQRWTGTGELFF.

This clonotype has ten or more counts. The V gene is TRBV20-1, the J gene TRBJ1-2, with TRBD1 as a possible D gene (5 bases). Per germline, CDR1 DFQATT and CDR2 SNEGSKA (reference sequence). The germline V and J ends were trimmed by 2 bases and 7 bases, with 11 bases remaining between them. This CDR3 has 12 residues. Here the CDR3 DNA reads TGCAGTGCTAGACAACAAAGGGGTGGCTACACCTTC. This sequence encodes CSARQQRGGYTF.

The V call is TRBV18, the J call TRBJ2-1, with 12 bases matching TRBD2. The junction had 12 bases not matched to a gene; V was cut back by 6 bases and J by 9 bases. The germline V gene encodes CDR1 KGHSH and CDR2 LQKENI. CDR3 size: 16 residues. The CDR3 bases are TGTGCCAGCTCGCTGACTAGCGGGAGAGTGGTTGGTGAGCAGTTCTTC. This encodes CASSLTSGRVVGEQFF.

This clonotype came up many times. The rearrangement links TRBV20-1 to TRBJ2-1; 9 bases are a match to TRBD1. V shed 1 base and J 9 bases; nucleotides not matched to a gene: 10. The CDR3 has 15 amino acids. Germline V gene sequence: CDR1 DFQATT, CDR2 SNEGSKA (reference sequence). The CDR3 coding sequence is TGCAGTGCTAGAGCCGGGACAGGGATCTCGGGTGAGCAGTTCTTC. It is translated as CSARAGTGISGEQFF.

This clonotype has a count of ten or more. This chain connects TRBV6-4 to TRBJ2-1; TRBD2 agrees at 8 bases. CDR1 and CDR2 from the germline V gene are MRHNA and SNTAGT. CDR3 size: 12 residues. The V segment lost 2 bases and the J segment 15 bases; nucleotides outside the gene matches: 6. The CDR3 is CASSDRGGKWFF. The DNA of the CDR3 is TGTGCCAGCAGTGACCGGGGGGGTAAATGGTTCTTC.

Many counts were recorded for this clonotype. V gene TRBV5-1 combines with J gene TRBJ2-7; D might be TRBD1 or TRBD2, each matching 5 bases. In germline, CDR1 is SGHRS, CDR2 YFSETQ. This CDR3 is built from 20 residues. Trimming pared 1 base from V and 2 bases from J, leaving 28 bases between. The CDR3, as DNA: TGCGCCAGCAGCTTGCAGCTTGGTAAAGGGGTAGCGACTAACCCCTACGAGCAGTACTTC. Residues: CASSLQLGKGVATNPYEQYF. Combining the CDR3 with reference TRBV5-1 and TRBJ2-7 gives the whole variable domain KAGVTQTPRYLIKTRGQQVTLSCSPISGHRSVSWYQQTPGQGLQFLFEYFSETQRNKGNFPGRFSGRQFSNSRSEMNVSTLELGDSALYLCASSLQLGKGVATNPYEQYFGPGTRLTVT.

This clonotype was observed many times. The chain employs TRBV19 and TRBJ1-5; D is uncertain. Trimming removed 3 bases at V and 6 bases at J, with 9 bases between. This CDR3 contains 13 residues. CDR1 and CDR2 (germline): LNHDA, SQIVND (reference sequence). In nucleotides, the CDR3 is TGTGCCAGTAGTATGAGTGGCACTCAGCCCCAGCATTTT. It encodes CASSMSGTQPQHF.

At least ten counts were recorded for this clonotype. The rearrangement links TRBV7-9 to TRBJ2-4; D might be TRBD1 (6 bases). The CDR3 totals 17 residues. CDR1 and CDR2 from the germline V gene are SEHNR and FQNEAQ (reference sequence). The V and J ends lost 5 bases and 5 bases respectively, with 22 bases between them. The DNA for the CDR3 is TGTGCCAGCAGCAGACGGACAGCCACGGCGGAAGAAAACATTCAGTACTTC. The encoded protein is CASSRRTATAEENIQYF.

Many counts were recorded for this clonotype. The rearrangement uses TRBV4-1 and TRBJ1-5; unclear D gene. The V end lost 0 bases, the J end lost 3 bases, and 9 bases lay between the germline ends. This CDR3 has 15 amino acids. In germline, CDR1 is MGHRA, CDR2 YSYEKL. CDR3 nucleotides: TGCGCCAGCAGCCAAGATCGGGCTCCCAATCAGCCCCAGCATTTT. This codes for CASSQDRAPNQPQHF.

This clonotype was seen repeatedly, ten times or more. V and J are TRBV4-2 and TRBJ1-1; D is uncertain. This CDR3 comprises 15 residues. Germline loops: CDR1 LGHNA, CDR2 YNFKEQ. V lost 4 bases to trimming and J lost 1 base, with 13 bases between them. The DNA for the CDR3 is TGTGCCAGCAGCCGTCTCCCCGCGGAGAACACTGAAGCTTTCTTT. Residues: CASSRLPAENTEAFF.

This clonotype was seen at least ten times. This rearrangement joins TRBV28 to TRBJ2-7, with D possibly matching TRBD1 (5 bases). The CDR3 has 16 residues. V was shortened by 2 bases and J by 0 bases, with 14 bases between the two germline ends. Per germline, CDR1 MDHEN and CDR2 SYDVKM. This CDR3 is CASSLHPRQRSYEQYF. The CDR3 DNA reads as TGTGCCAGCAGTTTACATCCCCGACAGCGCTCCTACGAGCAGTACTTC.

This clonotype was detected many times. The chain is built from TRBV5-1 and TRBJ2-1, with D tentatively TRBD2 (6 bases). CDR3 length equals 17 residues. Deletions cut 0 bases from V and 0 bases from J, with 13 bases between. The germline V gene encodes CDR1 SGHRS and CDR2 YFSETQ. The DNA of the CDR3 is TGCGCCAGCAGCTTGGTTGGCGGGGTAAGCTCCTACAATGAGCAGTTCTTC. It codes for CASSLVGGVSSYNEQFF.

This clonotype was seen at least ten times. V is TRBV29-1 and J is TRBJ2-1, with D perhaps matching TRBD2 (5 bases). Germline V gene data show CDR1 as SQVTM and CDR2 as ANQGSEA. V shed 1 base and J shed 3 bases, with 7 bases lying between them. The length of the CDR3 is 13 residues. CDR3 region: CSVEGGVYNEQFF. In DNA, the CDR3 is TGCAGCGTTGAAGGGGGAGTCTACAATGAGCAGTTCTTC.

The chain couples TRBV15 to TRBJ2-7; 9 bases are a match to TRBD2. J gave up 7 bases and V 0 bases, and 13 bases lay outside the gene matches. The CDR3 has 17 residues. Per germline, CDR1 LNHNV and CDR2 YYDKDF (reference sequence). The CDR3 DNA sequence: TGTGCCACCAGCAGAGATTTAGGCGGGAGGGCCCGTGGGGAGCAGTACTTC. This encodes CATSRDLGGRARGEQYF.

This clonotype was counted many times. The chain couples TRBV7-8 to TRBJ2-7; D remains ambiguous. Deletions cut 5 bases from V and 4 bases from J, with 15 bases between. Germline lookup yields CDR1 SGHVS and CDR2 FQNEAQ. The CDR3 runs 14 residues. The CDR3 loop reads CASSPHRVSYEQYF. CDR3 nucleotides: TGTGCCAGCAGCCCTCACCGGGTCTCGTACGAGCAGTACTTC.

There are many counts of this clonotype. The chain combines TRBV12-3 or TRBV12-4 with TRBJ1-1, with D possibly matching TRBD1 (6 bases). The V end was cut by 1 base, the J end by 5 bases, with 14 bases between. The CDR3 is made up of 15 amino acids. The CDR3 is CASSLGDQGYTEAFF. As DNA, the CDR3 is TGTGCCAGCAGTTTAGGGGACCAGGGGTATACTGAAGCTTTCTTT.

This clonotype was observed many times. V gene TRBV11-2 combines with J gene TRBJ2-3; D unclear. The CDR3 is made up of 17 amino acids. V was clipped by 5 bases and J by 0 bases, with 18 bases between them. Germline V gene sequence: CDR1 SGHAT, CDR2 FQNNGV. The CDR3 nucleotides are TGTGCCAGCAGCCCATCCCCAACGCCCGCTAGCACAGATACGCAGTATTTT. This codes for CASSPSPTPASTDTQYF.

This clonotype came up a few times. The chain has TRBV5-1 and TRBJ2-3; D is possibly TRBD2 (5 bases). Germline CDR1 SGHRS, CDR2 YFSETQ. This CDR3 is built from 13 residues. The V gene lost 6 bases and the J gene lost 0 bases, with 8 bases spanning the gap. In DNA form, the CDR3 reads TGCGCCAGCACTGAGGGAAGCACAGATACGCAGTATTTT. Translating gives CASTEGSTDTQYF.

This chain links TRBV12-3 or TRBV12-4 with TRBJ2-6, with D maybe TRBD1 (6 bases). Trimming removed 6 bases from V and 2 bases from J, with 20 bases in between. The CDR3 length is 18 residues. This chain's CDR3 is CASSPGQSEGAGANVLTF. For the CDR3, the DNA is TGTGCCAGCAGCCCCGGACAGTCCGAAGGCGCTGGGGCCAACGTCCTGACTTTC.

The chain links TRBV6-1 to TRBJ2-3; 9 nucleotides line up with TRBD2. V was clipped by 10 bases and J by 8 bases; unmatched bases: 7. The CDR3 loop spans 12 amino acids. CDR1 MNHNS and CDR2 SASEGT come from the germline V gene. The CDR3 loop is CATHSGGGTQYF. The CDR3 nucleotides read TGTGCCACGCATAGCGGGGGTGGTACGCAGTATTTT.

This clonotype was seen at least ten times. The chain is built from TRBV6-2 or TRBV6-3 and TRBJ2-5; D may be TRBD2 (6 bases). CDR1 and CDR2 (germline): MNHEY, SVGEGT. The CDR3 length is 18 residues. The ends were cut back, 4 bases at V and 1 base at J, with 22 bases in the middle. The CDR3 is CASSFQPIGRDFQETQYF. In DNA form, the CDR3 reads TGTGCCAGCAGTTTCCAACCGATCGGACGGGACTTCCAAGAGACCCAGTACTTC.

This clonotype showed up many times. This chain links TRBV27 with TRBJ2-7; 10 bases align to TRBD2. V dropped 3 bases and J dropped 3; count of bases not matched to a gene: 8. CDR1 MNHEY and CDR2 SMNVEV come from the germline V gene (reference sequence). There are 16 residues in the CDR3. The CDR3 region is CASSLSKAGGVYEQYF. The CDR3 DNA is TGTGCCAGCAGTTTGTCTAAAGCGGGAGGGGTCTACGAGCAGTACTTC.

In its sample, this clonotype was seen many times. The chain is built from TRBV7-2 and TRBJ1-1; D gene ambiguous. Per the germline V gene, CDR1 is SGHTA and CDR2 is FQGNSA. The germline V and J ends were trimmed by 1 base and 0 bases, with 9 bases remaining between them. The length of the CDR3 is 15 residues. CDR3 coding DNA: TGTGCCAGCAGCTTAGTGTGGGGATTGAACACTGAAGCTTTCTTT. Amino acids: CASSLVWGLNTEAFF.

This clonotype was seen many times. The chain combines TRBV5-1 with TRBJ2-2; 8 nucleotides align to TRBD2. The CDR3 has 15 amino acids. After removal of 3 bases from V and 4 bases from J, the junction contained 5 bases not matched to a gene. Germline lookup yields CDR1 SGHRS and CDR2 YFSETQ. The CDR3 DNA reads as TGCGCCAGCAGCTCCGGACTAGCCCCCACCGGGGAGCTGTTTTTT. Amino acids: CASSSGLAPTGELFF.

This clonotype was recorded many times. The CDR3 sequence is CASSHRRDSTYEQYF. For the CDR3, the DNA is TGCGCCAGCAGCCACCGCCGGGACTCTACATACGAGCAGTACTTC. The rearrangement uses TRBV4-3 and TRBJ2-7; weak D call: TRBD2 (6 bases). This CDR3 contains 15 residues. The V end lost 3 bases, the J end lost 4 bases, and 16 bases lay between the germline ends. CDR1 is LGHNA and CDR2 is YSLEER in the germline V gene.

The CDR3 region is CSVEDQLGYNEQFF. DNA of the CDR3: TGCAGCGTTGAAGATCAATTGGGGTACAATGAGCAGTTCTTC. The chain has TRBV29-1 and TRBJ2-1; D call uncertain. The V end was cut by 0 bases, the J end by 4 bases, with 10 bases between. The CDR3 is 14 residues long. Looked up from germline, CDR1 is SQVTM and CDR2 is ANQGSEA.

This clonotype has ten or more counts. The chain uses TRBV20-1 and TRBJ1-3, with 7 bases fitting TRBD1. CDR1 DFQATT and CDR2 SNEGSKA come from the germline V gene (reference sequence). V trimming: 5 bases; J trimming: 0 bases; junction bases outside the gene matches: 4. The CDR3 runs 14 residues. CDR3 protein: CSALRQGSGNTIYF. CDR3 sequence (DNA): TGCAGTGCTCTTAGACAGGGCTCTGGAAACACCATATATTTT.

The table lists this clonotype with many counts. In nucleotides, the CDR3 is TGTGCCACCAGTGACGGGACGGAGAATGAAAAACTGTTTTTT. Protein sequence: CATSDGTENEKLFF. V gene TRBV24-1 combines with J gene TRBJ1-4; tentative D call: TRBD1 (5 bases). Trimming took off 4 bases at V and 5 bases at J, with 10 bases between the two ends. CDR1 is KGHDR, CDR2 SFDVKD, per germline. The CDR3 has 14 residues.

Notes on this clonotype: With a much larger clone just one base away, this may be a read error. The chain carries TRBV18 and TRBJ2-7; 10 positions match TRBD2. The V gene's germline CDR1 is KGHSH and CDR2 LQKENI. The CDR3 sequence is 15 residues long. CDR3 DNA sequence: TGTGCCCGCTCACCAACACCTAGCGGGGGCTACGAGCAGTACTTC. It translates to CARSPTPSGGYEQYF.